A single T cell receptor beta chain is shown here with its context. Its antigen remains unidentified. This sample is part of a study of T-cell memory formation after mild COVID-19. TCRdb fed the 5' RACE reads into MiXCR, producing one record per CDR3 protein. The table has some 120,000 distinct CDR3 sequences, 15% to 20% seen once. The CDR3 loop spans 17 amino acids. Germline V gene sequence: CDR1 SGHTA, CDR2 FQGNSA. With V trimmed by 3 bases and J by 5 bases, 15 bases remained unmatched. Study results and caveats: Mainly in CM and EM were contracting CD4+ clones; CD8+ were in EMRA.

The sample was PBMCs or a T cell subset sorted from them (not recorded which). The TCR sequence derives from an adult woman who had mild COVID-19 (a few samples of this study predate the infection). Cell type and time point are not known. The chain has TRBV7-2 and TRBJ1-2; 7 nucleotides agree with TRBD1. CDR3 protein: CASSFDFSPGQQYGYTF. The CDR3 DNA sequence: TGTGCCAGCAGCTTCGACTTTAGCCCGGGACAGCAATATGGCTACACCTTC.